This note documents a single T cell receptor beta chain sequence. These data are taken from a study of PD-L1 blockade in urothelial cancer. Assay used: immunoSEQ multiplex PCR; TCRdb lists only in-frame clones, some missing. The sample gives tens of thousands of clones, over 80% of which show up once; just over 2% is in the top ten. The CDR3 totals 15 residues. Trimming cost V 2 bases and J 2 bases, with 12 bases left between them. The germline V gene has CDR1 MNHNS and CDR2 SASEGT. Here the sequenced sample was PBMCs, taken around atezolizumab (anti-PD-L1) treatment. The clonotype originates from a man over 45 with urothelial cancer. This rearrangement joins TRBV6-1 to TRBJ1-2; a weak D match, TRBD1 (5 bases). CDR3 sequence: CASSEQGSLNYGYTF. As DNA, the CDR3 is TGTGCCAGCAGTGAACAGGGCTCCCTCAACTATGGCTACACCTTC.